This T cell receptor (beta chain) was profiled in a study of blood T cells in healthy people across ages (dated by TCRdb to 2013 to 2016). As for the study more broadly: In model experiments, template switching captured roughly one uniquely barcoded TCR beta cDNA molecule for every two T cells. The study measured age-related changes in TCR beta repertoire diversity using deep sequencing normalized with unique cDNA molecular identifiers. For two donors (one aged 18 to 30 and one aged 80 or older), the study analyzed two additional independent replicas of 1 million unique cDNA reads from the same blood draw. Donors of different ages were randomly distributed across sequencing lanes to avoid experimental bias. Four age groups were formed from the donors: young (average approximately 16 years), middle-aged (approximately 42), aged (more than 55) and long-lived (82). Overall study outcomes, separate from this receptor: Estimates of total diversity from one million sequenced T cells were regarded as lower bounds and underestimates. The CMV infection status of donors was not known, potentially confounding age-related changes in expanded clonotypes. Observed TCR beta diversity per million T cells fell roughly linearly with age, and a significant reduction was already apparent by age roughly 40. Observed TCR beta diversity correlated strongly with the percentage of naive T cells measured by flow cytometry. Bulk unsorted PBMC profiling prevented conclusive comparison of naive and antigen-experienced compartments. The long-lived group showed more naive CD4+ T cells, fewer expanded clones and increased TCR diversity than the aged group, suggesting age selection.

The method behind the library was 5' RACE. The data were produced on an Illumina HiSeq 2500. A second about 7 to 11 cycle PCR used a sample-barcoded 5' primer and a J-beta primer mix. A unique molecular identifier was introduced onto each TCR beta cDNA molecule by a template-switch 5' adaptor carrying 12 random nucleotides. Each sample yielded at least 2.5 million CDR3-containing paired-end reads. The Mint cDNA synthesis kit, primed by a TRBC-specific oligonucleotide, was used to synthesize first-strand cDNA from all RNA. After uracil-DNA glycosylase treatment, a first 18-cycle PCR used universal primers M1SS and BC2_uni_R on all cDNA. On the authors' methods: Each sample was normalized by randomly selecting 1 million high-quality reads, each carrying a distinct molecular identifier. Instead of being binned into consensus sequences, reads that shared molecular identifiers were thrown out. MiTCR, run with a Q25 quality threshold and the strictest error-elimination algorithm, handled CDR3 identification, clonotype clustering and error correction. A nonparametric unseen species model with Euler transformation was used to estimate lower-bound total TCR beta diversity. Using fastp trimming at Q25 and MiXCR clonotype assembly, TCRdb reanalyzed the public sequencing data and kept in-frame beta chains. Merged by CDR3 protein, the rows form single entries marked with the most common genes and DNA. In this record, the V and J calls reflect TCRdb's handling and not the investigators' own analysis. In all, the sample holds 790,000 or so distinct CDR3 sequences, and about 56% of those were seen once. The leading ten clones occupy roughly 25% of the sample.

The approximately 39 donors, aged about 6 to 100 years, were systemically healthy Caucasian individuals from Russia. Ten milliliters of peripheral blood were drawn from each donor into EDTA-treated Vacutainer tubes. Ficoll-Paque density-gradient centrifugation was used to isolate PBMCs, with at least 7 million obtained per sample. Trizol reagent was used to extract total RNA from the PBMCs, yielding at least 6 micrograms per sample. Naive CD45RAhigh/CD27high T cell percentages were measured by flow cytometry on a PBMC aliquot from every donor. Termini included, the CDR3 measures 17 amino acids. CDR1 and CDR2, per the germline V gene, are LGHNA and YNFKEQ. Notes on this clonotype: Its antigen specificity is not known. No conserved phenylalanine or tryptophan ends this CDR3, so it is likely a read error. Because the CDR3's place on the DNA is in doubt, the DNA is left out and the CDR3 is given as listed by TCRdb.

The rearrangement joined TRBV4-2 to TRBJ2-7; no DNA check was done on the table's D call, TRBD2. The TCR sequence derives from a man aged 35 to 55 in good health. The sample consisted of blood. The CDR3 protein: CASSQQTSGGLGRPSTS.